Listed here is a single T cell receptor beta chain. Clones were read by immunoSEQ multiplex PCR, and TCRdb kept only the in-frame ones, dropping some. In the table there are 40,000 to 55,000 clones, around 80% of which are singletons. V gave up 4 bases and J gave up 0 bases, with 4 bases separating them. This CDR3 contains 13 residues. The sample comes from a study of blood T cell repertoires in COVID-19. The sequenced sample consisted of peripheral blood. The V and J genes are TRBV12-3 or TRBV12-4 and TRBJ1-3; D not certain. This sequence originates from a man in his sixties or seventies with acute or convalescent COVID-19. The DNA for the CDR3 is TGTGCCAGCAGTTGGGCCTCTGGAAACACCATATATTTT. Its protein product is CASSWASGNTIYF.